The T cell receptor beta chain under discussion was sequenced for a study of blood T cell repertoires in COVID-19. Repertoires were generated with immunoSEQ multiplex PCR, while TCRdb's copy carries only in-frame clones and drops some. Among approximately 360,000 clones listed, 90% were seen once. Trimming cost V 4 bases and J 4 bases; bases outside gene matches: 15. The CDR3 runs 17 residues. Germline lookup yields CDR1 SGHVS and CDR2 FQNEAQ. The sequenced sample consisted of peripheral blood. The TCR sequence derives from a man aged 18 to 30 with active or convalescent COVID-19. This chain uses TRBV7-8 with TRBJ1-2; 7 nucleotides line up with TRBD1. CDR3 nucleotides: TGTGCCAGCAGCTCCCCAACGGGGCAGGGGGTTATCTATGGCTACACCTTC. Amino acids: CASSSPTGQGVIYGYTF.